Shown below are 8 T cell receptor beta chains from a single sample sequenced in a study of identical twins. One entry per CDR3 protein, called by TCRdb with MiXCR from the 5' RACE reads. The sample has over 550,000 distinct CDR3 sequences, 7.1% seen once. These data were also reused for a study on yellow fever vaccine responses in identical twins.

The sample comprised PBMCs. These receptors all stem from a woman aged 18-29 years in good health.

This chain links TRBV4-1 with TRBJ1-1, with D perhaps matching TRBD1 (6 bases). The CDR3 contains 16 residues. Germline V CDR1 and CDR2: MGHRA, YSYEKL. Between the trimmed V and J ends, which lost 1 base and 3 bases, there was a span of 15 bases. The CDR3 sequence is CASSQVGGGRDTEAFF. In nucleotides, the CDR3 is TGCGCCAGCAGCCAAGTTGGAGGGGGTCGGGACACTGAAGCTTTCTTT.

This clonotype was recorded a few times. The chain uses TRBV5-5 and TRBJ2-1, with D unresolved. The CDR3 has 14 amino acids. Trimming shortened V by 1 base and J by 10 bases, and 15 bases separated the two germline ends. The germline CDR1 and CDR2 sequences are SGHKS and YYEKEE (reference sequence). CDR3 protein: CASSLLSGISEQFF. The CDR3 DNA sequence: TGTGCCAGCAGCTTGTTATCTGGGATTTCGGAGCAGTTCTTC.

This clonotype was picked up many times. The V gene is TRBV6-5, the J gene TRBJ2-7; TRBD1 matches at 10 bases. The CDR3 has 17 residues. The V gene's germline CDR1 is MNHEY and CDR2 SVGAGI. Trimming took 2 bases from V and 2 from J; bases not matched to a gene: 9. The CDR3 DNA is TGTGCCAGCAGTTACCCCGAACGACAGGGGGCAACCTACGAGCAGTACTTC. It codes for CASSYPERQGATYEQYF.

This clonotype came up a few times. J is TRBJ1-2 and V is TRBV12-3 or TRBV12-4; TRBD1 is a possible D gene (6 bases). The CDR3 totals 15 residues. Deletions cut 0 bases from V and 4 bases from J, with 12 bases between. DNA of the CDR3: TGTGCCAGCAGTTTAGCTCTGACAGGAACCTATGGCTACACCTTC. It translates to CASSLALTGTYGYTF.

Only a few counts were recorded for this clonotype. The chain employs TRBV6-5 and TRBJ2-1, with a possible D match to TRBD1 (6 bases). Per the germline V gene, CDR1 is MNHEY and CDR2 is SVGAGI. The CDR3 length is 16 residues. V dropped 2 bases and J dropped 6 bases, with 17 bases sitting between them. CDR3 bases: TGTGCCAGCAGTTACGCGGACAGAGGGGGTGGCAATGAGCAGTTCTTC. It encodes CASSYADRGGGNEQFF.

This clonotype was counted many times. The DNA is omitted, as the CDR3 cannot be located on it reliably, and the CDR3 follows TCRdb's listing. The chain joins TRBV15 to TRBJ2-2; no DNA check was done on the table's D call, TRBD1. Germline values: CDR1 LNHNV, CDR2 YYDKDF (reference sequence). A total of 21 residues make up the CDR3, ends included. CDR3 protein: CATSRDHHDFRGRANTGELFF.

Only a few counts were recorded for this clonotype. J is TRBJ2-4 and V is TRBV3-1, with no clear D. The CDR3 consists of 14 residues. The germline V gene encodes CDR1 LGHDT and CDR2 YNNKEL (reference sequence). V was clipped by 4 bases and J by 4 bases, with 11 bases between them. CDR3 sequence: CASSRQTAKNIQYF. In nucleotides, the CDR3 is TGTGCCAGCAGCCGTCAAACAGCGAAAAACATTCAGTACTTC.

This clonotype was counted ten times or more. This chain links TRBV7-8 with TRBJ2-3; possible D gene TRBD2, 6 bases. Germline CDR1 reads SGHVS; CDR2 reads FQNEAQ. This CDR3 region has 16 residues. Trimming removed 1 base at V and 4 bases at J, with 15 bases between. CDR3 loop: CASSLVGRGIPDTQYF. The CDR3 bases are TGTGCCAGCAGCTTAGTTGGACGGGGGATACCAGATACGCAGTATTTT.